One sample yielded the 30 T cell receptor beta chains listed below, sequenced in a study of T cells in Graves' hyperthyroidism and ophthalmopathy. Template material for amplifying TCR beta CDR3 regions consisted of RNA transcripts. HTBI primers were the set used in a first-round RT-PCR of the TCR CDR3. TCRdb ran MiXCR on the multiplex PCR reads and lists one entry per CDR3 protein. Among roughly 520,000 distinct CDR3 sequences listed, approximately 24% were seen once. The sequenced sample consisted of blood. Receptors originate from a woman younger than 45 with Graves' ophthalmopathy.

This clonotype has at least ten counts. V and J are TRBV11-2 and TRBJ1-5; perhaps TRBD1 as D (5 bases). The V gene's germline CDR1 is SGHAT and CDR2 FQNNGV. The V and J ends lost 5 bases and 3 bases respectively, with 14 bases between them. The length of the CDR3 is 15 residues. CDR3 bases: TGTGCCAGCAGCCAAACAGGCCTACTCAATCAGCCCCAGCATTTT. This gives the protein CASSQTGLLNQPQHF.

This clonotype was detected many times. Mismatch with germline at one junction end may stem from a read error. The V gene is TRBV29-1, the J gene TRBJ2-2, with D unclear. CDR1 and CDR2 from the germline V gene are SQVTM and ANQGSEA. The CDR3 spans 13 residues. The CDR3 nucleotides are TGCAGCGTGGAAGTCCTGAACACCGGGGAGCTGTTTTTT. As protein: CSVEVLNTGELFF.

DNA of the CDR3: TGTGCCAGCACCCAGGGGTCCTACGAGCAGTACTTC. Encoded protein: CASTQGSYEQYF. The V gene is TRBV12-3 or TRBV12-4, the J gene TRBJ2-7; D might be TRBD1 (6 bases). CDR3 size: 12 residues. V was cut by 7 bases and J by 1 base, with 8 bases left in between.

To note about this clonotype: An end of the junction does not agree with germline; a read error may underlie this. V gene TRBV7-8 combines with J gene TRBJ1-1; no clear D gene. Germline-derived CDR1 and CDR2 are SGHVS and FQNEAQ. The CDR3 extends over 14 amino acids. The CDR3 DNA sequence: TGTGCCAGCAGCTCCAGCCAGTTGTACACTGATGCTTTCTTT. Translating gives CASSSSQLYTDAFF.

The table lists this clonotype with many counts. V is TRBV11-2 and J is TRBJ2-7; D might be TRBD1 (6 bases). Per germline, CDR1 SGHAT and CDR2 FQNNGV. V lost 6 bases and J 7 bases, leaving 16 bases between the germline ends. The CDR3 contains 13 residues. This CDR3 is CASSLTGTLEQYF. CDR3 in DNA: TGTGCCAGCAGTTTGACCGGGACACTGGAGCAGTACTTC.

On this clonotype itself: At one of its ends the junction is not consistent with the germline gene, which may arise from a read error. The chain has TRBV6-1 and TRBJ2-2, with D possibly TRBD1 on 5 matching bases. This CDR3 spans 13 amino acids. Germline V gene lookup returns CDR1 MNHNS and CDR2 SASEGT. The CDR3 nucleotides read TGTGCCTGCAGAGAACAGGACGCCGGGGAGCTGTTTTTT. Translation: CACREQDAGELFF.

Many counts were recorded for this clonotype. The gene calls are TRBV20-1 and TRBJ1-1, with 7 bases that match TRBD1. V shed 3 bases and J 7 bases; nucleotides not matched to a gene: 5. The CDR3 loop spans 12 amino acids. CDR1 is DFQATT and CDR2 is SNEGSKA in the germline V gene (reference sequence). The CDR3 nucleotides read TGCAGTGCTAGGACAGGGAGTGGTGAAGCTTTCTTT. This gives the protein CSARTGSGEAFF.

The gene calls are TRBV10-2 and TRBJ1-2; D remains ambiguous. The CDR3 has 19 residues. CDR1 is WSHSY, CDR2 SAAADI, per germline. V was pared by 0 bases and J by 8 bases, with 28 bases between. The CDR3, as DNA: TGCGCCAGCAGTGAGTCGATGAGACGGAACCGGGAAGGGCCACGGGGCTACACCTTC. Residues: CASSESMRRNREGPRGYTF.

This clonotype was seen many times. V is TRBV20-1 and J is TRBJ2-7; D is ambiguous. V lost 1 base and J 1 base, leaving 14 bases between the germline ends. The germline gives CDR1 DFQATT, CDR2 SNEGSKA (reference sequence). The CDR3 loop spans 15 amino acids. The CDR3 DNA reads TGCAGTGCTAGAGCCTCACCGGGTGGATCCTACGAGCAGTACTTC. Amino acid sequence: CSARASPGGSYEQYF.

The genes are TRBV30 and TRBJ1-2; D uncertain. The V and J ends lost 7 bases and 2 bases respectively, with 8 bases between them. The CDR3 is 11 residues long. Germline loops: CDR1 GTSNPN, CDR2 SVGIG (reference sequence). CDR3 sequence (DNA): TGTGCCTTCGGCGGAAACTATGGCTACACCTTC. Translation: CAFGGNYGYTF.

This clonotype was seen ten or more times. The gene calls are TRBV11-1 and TRBJ1-1; D might be TRBD1 (5 bases). The CDR3 is 13 amino acids. Germline V gene sequence: CDR1 SGHAT, CDR2 FQDESV (reference sequence). Trimming pared 5 bases from V and 3 bases from J, leaving 10 bases between. DNA for the CDR3: TGTGCCAGCAGCGTACAGGAGGACACTGAAGCTTTCTTT. Encoded protein: CASSVQEDTEAFF.

The V and J genes are TRBV24-1 and TRBJ2-5; 11 nucleotides agree with TRBD1. Germline lookup yields CDR1 KGHDR and CDR2 SFDVKD. V was clipped by 4 bases and J by 7 bases; unmatched bases: 7. This CDR3 contains 15 residues. The CDR3 DNA reads as TGTGCCACCAGTGACCGGACAGGGGGCAGTGGGACCCAGTACTTC. Protein sequence: CATSDRTGGSGTQYF.

This clonotype was observed a few times. The J gene is TRBJ1-1, the V gene TRBV6-4; TRBD1 agrees at 11 bases. Germline V gene data show CDR1 as MRHNA and CDR2 as SNTAGT. Trimming took 7 bases from V and 11 from J; bases not matched to a gene: 12. The CDR3 runs 14 residues. CDR3: CASTPTPGQGVAFF. CDR3 nucleotide sequence: TGTGCCAGCACTCCCACTCCGGGACAGGGGGTCGCTTTCTTT.

This clonotype was seen ten or more times. The chain uses TRBV10-2 and TRBJ1-5; D is unresolved. Trimming cost V 0 bases and J 6 bases, with 12 bases left between them. CDR1 is WSHSY and CDR2 is SAAADI in the germline V gene. The CDR3 contains 15 residues. CDR3 nucleotides: TGCGCCAGCAGTGAGTCGCCGTCTAACTTTCAGCCCCAGCATTTT. Translated, it gives CASSESPSNFQPQHF.

This clonotype was observed a few times. The rearrangement joins TRBV7-2 to TRBJ2-2; 9 nucleotides line up with TRBD2. Losses at the gene ends were 0 bases for V and 5 bases for J; bases not matched to a gene: 4. There are 16 residues in the CDR3. Germline CDR1 SGHTA, CDR2 FQGNSA. The CDR3: CASSLAWREGTGELFF. The CDR3 DNA reads as TGTGCCAGCAGCTTAGCGTGGCGGGAGGGGACCGGGGAGCTGTTTTTT. The full variable domain, rest sourced from reference TRBV7-2 and TRBJ2-2, is GAGVSQSPSNKVTEKGKDVELRCDPISGHTALYWYRQSLGQGLEFLIYFQGNSAPDKSGLPSDRFSAERTGGSVSTLTIQRTQQEDSAVYLCASSLAWREGTGELFFGEGSRLTVL.

The V gene is TRBV20-1, the J gene TRBJ2-7, with 7 bases aligning to TRBD1. CDR1 is DFQATT and CDR2 is SNEGSKA in the germline V gene (reference sequence). This CDR3 contains 15 residues. V dropped 2 bases and J dropped 4; count of bases not matched to a gene: 11. DNA for the CDR3: TGCAGTGCTAGACCATACAGGGGAAAGGGTTACGAGCAGTACTTC. It codes for CSARPYRGKGYEQYF.

This clonotype was seen a few times. The chain carries TRBV30 and TRBJ2-3; the D is unclear. The germline CDR1 and CDR2 sequences are GTSNPN and SVGIG (reference sequence). The CDR3 totals 12 residues. V was shortened by 2 bases and J by 2 bases, with 5 bases between the two germline ends. The CDR3 loop reads CAWSPATDTQYF. CDR3 nucleotides: TGTGCCTGGAGTCCAGCCACAGATACGCAGTATTTT.

This clonotype was observed many times. The V call is TRBV12-3 or TRBV12-4, the J call TRBJ2-7, with D perhaps matching TRBD1 or TRBD2 (5 bases each). V lost 5 bases to trimming and J lost 0 bases, with 14 bases between them. The CDR3 has 15 residues. CDR3 in amino acids: CASSPWTGPSYEQYF. DNA of the CDR3: TGTGCCAGCAGTCCCTGGACGGGACCCTCCTACGAGCAGTACTTC.

The chain recombines TRBV6-1 with TRBJ1-1; 7 nucleotides agree with TRBD1. The CDR3 consists of 15 residues. The V and J ends lost 4 bases and 0 bases, in that order; junction bases with no gene match: 5. The germline CDR1 and CDR2 sequences are MNHNS and SASEGT. CDR3 DNA sequence: TGTGCCAGCAGTGGCGGGACAGCTATGAACACTGAAGCTTTCTTT. Its protein is CASSGGTAMNTEAFF.

This clonotype was observed many times. The CDR3 protein is CASRQDPEWNSPLHF. The CDR3 coding sequence is TGTGCCAGCCGGCAGGACCCGGAATGGAATTCACCCCTCCACTTT. The J gene is TRBJ1-6, the V gene TRBV6-1; no clear D. The CDR3 runs to 15 residues. The germline gives CDR1 MNHNS, CDR2 SASEGT. V lost 8 bases and J lost 7, with 18 bases in between.

This clonotype was observed at least ten times. This chain links TRBV11-2 with TRBJ1-3, with TRBD1 matching over 7 bases. CDR1 SGHAT and CDR2 FQNNGV come from the germline V gene. This CDR3 has 14 amino acids. Trimming took 5 bases from V and 5 from J; bases not matched to a gene: 6. The CDR3: CASSPGDSRNTIYF. The CDR3 DNA sequence: TGTGCCAGCAGCCCAGGGGACAGCCGAAACACCATATATTTT.

This clonotype was seen only a few times. V is TRBV5-6 and J is TRBJ2-5; D possibly corresponds to TRBD1 (6 bases). V lost 3 bases and J lost 4, with 22 bases in between. The CDR3 spans 17 residues. Germline CDR1 and CDR2: SGHDT and YYEEEE. The CDR3 nucleotides read TGTGCCAGCAGCTCCCCTGCAGGGGTCAGGAGCGCAGAGACCCAGTACTTC. The encoded protein is CASSSPAGVRSAETQYF.

There are many counts of this clonotype. V and J are TRBV20-1 and TRBJ2-7, with 7 bases lining up with TRBD2. V gave up 3 bases and J gave up 5 bases; unmatched junction bases: 4. The CDR3 spans 12 residues. Germline V lookup: CDR1 DFQATT, CDR2 SNEGSKA (reference sequence). The CDR3 coding sequence is TGCAGTGCTAGGCGGGGGTACGACGAGCAGTACTTC. It is translated as CSARRGYDEQYF.

The V and J genes are TRBV4-3 and TRBJ1-2, with D possibly TRBD1 on 5 matching bases. Germline V lookup: CDR1 LGHNA, CDR2 YSLEER. Trimming removed 2 bases from V and 6 bases from J, with 16 bases in between. CDR3 length equals 15 residues. CDR3 sequence reads: CASSQRGSYGHGYTF. The CDR3 DNA follows: TGCGCCAGCAGCCAAAGGGGTTCCTATGGGCATGGCTACACCTTC.

This clonotype came up many times. This chain connects TRBV6-1 to TRBJ2-4, with D unclear. The CDR3 has 16 residues. The V end lost 6 bases, the J end lost 1 base, and 16 bases lay between the germline ends. Germline CDR1 MNHNS, CDR2 SASEGT. In DNA form, the CDR3 reads TGTGCCAGCAGAACTCCTCTGGGCACGGCCAAAAACATTCAGTACTTC. Residues: CASRTPLGTAKNIQYF.

Turning to this clonotype: Since the CDR3 does not end with the conserved phenylalanine or tryptophan, this likely comes from a read error. The rearrangement uses TRBV6-2 or TRBV6-3 and TRBJ1-1; D unresolved. This CDR3 is built from 16 residues. The ends were cut back, 5 bases at V and 0 bases at J, with 16 bases in the middle. CDR1 and CDR2 from the germline V gene are MNHEY and SVGEGT. CDR3 sequence reads: CASSRQTYRLNTEAFS. DNA of the CDR3: TGTGCCAGCAGTCGCCAGACATATCGTCTGAACACTGAAGCTTTCTCT.

This clonotype was detected only a few times. This chain links TRBV2 with TRBJ2-3; D may be TRBD1 (6 bases). The CDR3 consists of 16 residues. From germline, CDR1 is SNHLY and CDR2 FYNNEI. Trimming removed 0 bases at V and 4 bases at J, with 14 bases between. The CDR3 sequence is CASSEAQGWIADTQYF. The CDR3, as DNA: TGTGCCAGCAGTGAAGCTCAGGGGTGGATTGCAGATACGCAGTATTTT.

This clonotype was counted between two and nine times. The J gene is TRBJ2-7, the V gene TRBV5-1, with D perhaps TRBD1 (6 bases). The V and J ends lost 7 bases and 2 bases respectively, with 13 bases between them. CDR3 size: 13 residues. Germline V gives CDR1 SGHRS, CDR2 YFSETQ. The CDR3 region has the DNA TGCGCCAGCTCAGTCGAGGGGGCCTACGAGCAGTACTTC. Protein: CASSVEGAYEQYF.

This clonotype has just one count. This chain uses TRBV6-1 with TRBJ2-7, with D possibly matching TRBD1 (6 bases). CDR3 length equals 15 residues. V lost 7 bases, J lost 6 bases, and 22 bases lay in between. Germline CDR1 reads MNHNS; CDR2 reads SASEGT. The CDR3 sequence is CASTQGLGLGAEQYF. DNA of the CDR3: TGTGCCAGCACTCAAGGGTTGGGTCTGGGGGCCGAGCAGTACTTC.

A single count supports this clonotype. The V and J genes are TRBV12-3 or TRBV12-4 and TRBJ1-5; D possibly corresponds to TRBD1 (6 bases). The CDR3 is made up of 16 amino acids. The V end was cut by 3 bases, the J end by 5 bases, with 17 bases between. CDR3 in amino acids: CASSFAGASFYQPQHF. The CDR3 DNA sequence: TGTGCCAGCAGTTTTGCGGGGGCGTCGTTCTATCAGCCCCAGCATTTT.